This is a list of T cell receptor beta chains from one sample in a study of shared clonotypes between healthy human individuals. Produced via immunoSEQ multiplex PCR; TCRdb's table is partial and in-frame only. This sample carries some 2.1 million clones, around 93% of them seen once, and the ten largest clones take 1.5% to 2%. What was sequenced was naive CD8+ T cells from PBMCs. These receptors all come from a man between 18 and 35 years old in good health. Some clones in this sample may be carry-over from other donors' samples. The CDR3 runs from the conserved cysteine through the conserved F or W. The order of the fields is CDR3 protein, CDR3 DNA, V gene, clone size, J gene, D gene. A D gene is named only where the DNA matches it firmly. Clone size is given for some rows only: seen once, a few or many times, or a class if the clone is expanded.

CASSGGMVAADYNEQFF	TGTGCCAGCAGTGGCGGGATGGTAGCGGCAGACTACAATGAGCAGTTCTTC	TRBV2	once	TRBJ2-1	.
CASSLGAGDYNEQFF	TGTGCCAGCAGCTTGGGAGCGGGAGACTACAATGAGCAGTTCTTC	TRBV5-6	.	TRBJ2-1	TRBD2
CASSPGGVNTEAFF	TGTGCCAGCTCACCAGGGGGGGTAAACACTGAAGCTTTCTTT	TRBV18	.	TRBJ1-1	.
CASSRGLAGHEQYF	TGTGCCAGCAGTAGAGGACTAGCGGGCCACGAGCAGTACTTC	TRBV27	.	TRBJ2-7	TRBD2
CASSLRGGIGNTIYF	TGTGCCAGCAGCTTGCGGGGAGGGATCGGAAACACCATATATTTT	TRBV5-4	.	TRBJ1-3	.
CASSYSRGYEQYF	TGTGCCAGCAGTTACTCTCGGGGGTACGAGCAGTACTTC	TRBV6-5	few	TRBJ2-7	.
CASSSNREIHTEQYF	TGTGCCAGCAGCTCCAACAGGGAGATACACACCGAGCAGTACTTC	TRBV4-2	.	TRBJ2-7	.
CASSIRTGLGYTF	TGTGCCAGCAGCATACGGACAGGGCTAGGCTACACCTTC	TRBV9	.	TRBJ1-2	TRBD1
CASSQESGELFF	TGCGCCAGCAGCCAAGAGTCCGGGGAGCTGTTTTTT	TRBV4-1	.	TRBJ2-2	.
CASSWDKGQYF	TGTGCCAGCAGTTGGGACAAGGGGCAGTACTTC	TRBV28	.	TRBJ2-7	.
CASSLGRGSRETQYF	TGCGCCAGCAGCTTGGGGAGGGGGAGCCGGGAGACCCAGTACTTC	TRBV5-1	.	TRBJ2-5	.
CASRGQGGNTEAFF	TGTGCCAGCAGAGGACAGGGAGGGAACACTGAAGCTTTCTTT	TRBV2	.	TRBJ1-1	TRBD1
CASSSTGAAYNEQFF	TGTGCCAGCAGTTCCACCGGAGCGGCCTACAATGAGCAGTTCTTC	TRBV28	once	TRBJ2-1	.
CASSYQVDTIYF	TGTGCCAGCAGCTACCAGGTGGACACCATATATTTT	TRBV7-9	once	TRBJ1-3	.
CASSYQGFNEQFF	TGTGCCAGCAGTTACCAAGGGTTCAATGAGCAGTTCTTC	TRBV6-5	.	TRBJ2-1	.
CASSQVGTAYGYTF	TGCGCCAGCAGCCAAGTCGGGACTGCCTATGGCTACACCTTC	TRBV4-1	.	TRBJ1-2	.